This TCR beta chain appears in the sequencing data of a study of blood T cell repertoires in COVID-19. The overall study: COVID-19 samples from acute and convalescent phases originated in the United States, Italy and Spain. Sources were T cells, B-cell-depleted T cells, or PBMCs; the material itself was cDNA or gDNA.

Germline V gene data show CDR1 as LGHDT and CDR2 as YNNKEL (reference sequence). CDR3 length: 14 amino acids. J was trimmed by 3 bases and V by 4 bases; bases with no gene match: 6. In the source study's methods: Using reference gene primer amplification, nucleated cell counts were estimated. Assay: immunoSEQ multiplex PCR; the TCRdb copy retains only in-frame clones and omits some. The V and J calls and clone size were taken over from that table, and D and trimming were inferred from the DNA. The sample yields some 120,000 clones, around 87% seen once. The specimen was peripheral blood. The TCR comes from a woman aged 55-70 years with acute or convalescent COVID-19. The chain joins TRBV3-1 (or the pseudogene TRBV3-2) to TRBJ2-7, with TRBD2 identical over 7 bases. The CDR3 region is CASSPLAGDYEQYF. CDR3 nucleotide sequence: TGTGCCAGCAGCCCCCTCGCGGGGGACTACGAGCAGTACTTC.